This T cell receptor (beta chain) was retrieved from a study of shared clonotypes between healthy human individuals. Sequencing was performed with immunoSEQ multiplex PCR; in TCRdb, only in-frame clones are kept and a portion is missing. The sample yields approximately 2.1 million clones, over 90% seen once. Those who donated were healthy HIV-negative adults, with no recent acute infections or vaccinations reported. Memory CD4+ cells were the fraction left after CD45RA+ naive selection. Study conclusions and caveats: Donor clonotype sharing was expected to depend on sequencing depth. Generally, estimated richness proved larger in naive subsets than it did in memory subsets.

Germline V lookup: CDR1 LNHDA, CDR2 SQIVND (reference sequence). The length of the CDR3 is 15 residues. V was clipped by 3 bases and J by 8 bases; unmatched bases: 10. Details on this clone: Its antigen is not known.

V and J are TRBV19 and TRBJ1-2; the match to TRBD1 covers 9 bases. The specimen sequenced was naive CD4+ T cells from PBMCs. As to subset: CD45RA+ positively selected. The receptor was isolated from a man between 18 and 29 years old in good health. Some clones in this sample may be carry-over from other donors' samples. For the CDR3, the DNA is TGTGCCAGTAGTATTCGAAACAGGGGGCTCCAGGGCTACACCTTC. The encoded protein is CASSIRNRGLQGYTF.